This T cell receptor (beta chain) was recorded in a study of Graves' ophthalmopathy and Graves' hyperthyroidism. Study in general: Investigators collected peripheral blood at initial diagnosis, before any treatment was given. General observations from the study: Blood also held most thyroid clonotypes expanded above 0.001 frequency. Its predictions of ophthalmopathy progression gave the model over 70% sensitivity and 72% to 85% specificity.

In the case of this clonotype: Antigen specificity is unknown.

PBMCs came from less than 12 ml of fresh peripheral blood. For repertoire sequencing, the TCR beta CDR3 regions were amplified from RNA transcripts. Scientists carried out first-round RT-PCR using HTBI primers and then a second-round multiplex PCR. TCRdb re-analysed the multiplex PCR reads in MiXCR, keeping a single row per CDR3 protein. This table has approximately 41,000 distinct CDR3 sequences, under 65% appearing once. The CDR3 length is 15 residues. Germline lookup yields CDR1 KGHSH and CDR2 LQKENI. The V gene lost 3 bases and the J gene lost 2 bases, with 13 bases spanning the gap. What was sequenced was peripheral blood. This clonotype was sampled from an adult man with Graves' ophthalmopathy. The chain recombines TRBV18 with TRBJ1-1; tentatively, D is TRBD1 (6 bases). DNA of the CDR3: TGTGCCAGCTCACCCCCCAGGGGCCCTAACACTGAAGCTTTCTTT. Its translation is CASSPPRGPNTEAFF.